The present T cell receptor beta chain was sequenced within a study of T cell repertoires in cytomegalovirus infection. Whole-study results and caveats: Of the TCR beta families, the public ones yielded a cumulative frequency that identified carriers of CMV plus the relevant HLA.

TCRdb recomputed calls from the reads with MiXCR, one row per CDR3 protein. This table has some 700,000 distinct CDR3 sequences, about 30% appearing once. A word on this clonotype: The antigen is not known.

This CDR3 is 12 amino acids long. V dropped 11 bases and J dropped 4 bases, with 13 bases sitting between them. Germline assignment: CDR1 SNHLY and CDR2 FYNNEI. This specimen was cultured PBMCs, taken from culture after CMV antigen stimulation. The sequence was obtained from a human donor in good health (CMV status not recorded). Some clones in this sample may be carry-over from other donors' samples. This chain links TRBV2 with TRBJ2-3; possibly TRBD1 or TRBD2 for D (6 bases each). CDR3 residues: CAGSRGPDTQYF. CDR3 nucleotide sequence: TGTGCCGGATCTCGGGGGCCAGATACGCAGTATTTT.